The rows below give T cell receptor beta chains drawn from one sample of a study of T cell responses to AZD1222 COVID-19 vaccine. Clones were read by immunoSEQ multiplex PCR, and TCRdb kept only the in-frame ones, dropping some. The table lists over 100,000 clones, about nine tenths of them singletons. The input for sequencing was peripheral blood, taken on day 0 of AZD1222 vaccination. These receptors all come from an adult in good health. Each CDR3 is given with its conserved first and last residue. The D gene is left open where the match is weak. Size is stated for part of the rows, as once, few or many counts, or as a class when the clone is expanded.

v_gene	d_gene	abundance	j_gene	CDR3aa	CDR3nt
TRBV6-5	TRBD2	NA	TRBJ2-3	CASSGLAQATDTQYF	TGTGCCAGCAGCGGACTAGCCCAGGCCACAGATACGCAGTATTTT
TRBV2	NA	NA	TRBJ1-1	CASKRGITEAFF	TGTGCCAGCAAGAGGGGGATCACTGAAGCTTTCTTT
TRBV12-3/TRBV12-4	NA	NA	TRBJ1-2	CASSFGGGGGYTF	TGTGCCAGCAGTTTCGGGGGAGGCGGTGGCTACACCTTC
TRBV7-9	NA	NA	TRBJ2-3	CASSFSRSERNGYTQYF	TGTGCCAGCAGCTTTAGTCGTTCGGAACGGAATGGATATACGCAGTATTTT
TRBV10-3	TRBD1	NA	TRBJ2-7	CAISDTGVKDEQYF	TGTGCCATCAGTGATACAGGGGTGAAAGACGAGCAGTACTTC
TRBV2	NA	NA	TRBJ1-1	CASSDIGTTEAFF	TGTGCCAGCAGTGATATAGGGACCACTGAAGCTTTCTTT
TRBV3-1/TRBV3-2	TRBD1	NA	TRBJ1-6	CASALGTGNSPLHF	TGTGCCAGCGCTTTAGGGACAGGGAATTCACCCCTCCACTTT
TRBV19	NA	once	TRBJ1-5	CASTIFGAASSNQPQHF	TGTGCCAGTACAATTTTCGGGGCAGCCTCTAGCAATCAGCCCCAGCATTTT
TRBV11-3	NA	NA	TRBJ1-3	CASSRGGNESSSGNTIYF	TGTGCCAGCAGCCGGGGTGGGAACGAATCAAGCTCTGGAAACACCATATATTTT
TRBV10-3	NA	few	TRBJ2-5	CAISAEPRQETQYF	TGTGCCATCAGTGCGGAGCCTCGGCAGGAGACCCAGTACTTC
TRBV5-1	NA	NA	TRBJ2-1	CASSLVPSYNEQFF	TGCGCCAGCAGCTTGGTTCCCAGCTACAATGAGCAGTTCTTC
TRBV5-1	TRBD2	few	TRBJ2-5	CASSFRTSGGPTQETQYF	TGCGCCAGCAGCTTCCGGACTAGCGGGGGACCCACCCAAGAGACCCAGTACTTC
TRBV7-3	NA	few	TRBJ2-2	CASSPRTGELFF	TGTGCCAGCAGCCCTCGGACCGGGGAGCTGTTTTTT
TRBV7-2	NA	NA	TRBJ2-5	CASSSNTMPPETQYF	TGTGCCAGCAGCTCAAATACTATGCCCCCAGAGACCCAGTACTTC
TRBV2	NA	once	TRBJ2-7	CASSTAGLRNF	TGTGCCAGCAGTACGGCGGGCCTTCGTAACTTC
TRBV27	TRBD1	once	TRBJ1-5	CAAGGQPQHF	TGTGCCGCAGGGGGGCAGCCCCAGCATTTT
TRBV7-9	NA	once	TRBJ1-4	CASSPSRMNEKLFF	TGTGCCAGCAGCCCATCCAGGATGAATGAAAAACTGTTTTTT
TRBV19	NA	NA	TRBJ1-5	CATTYGPWGGPQHF	TGTGCCACCACCTACGGGCCGTGGGGAGGGCCCCAGCATTTT
TRBV10-3	NA	once	TRBJ1-3	CAISESGGAGNTIYF	TGTGCCATCAGTGAGTCTGGGGGAGCTGGAAACACCATATATTTT
TRBV27	NA	NA	TRBJ2-1	CASSQQGYSGEQFF	TGTGCCAGCAGTCAACAGGGCTATTCGGGTGAGCAGTTCTTC
TRBV18	NA	NA	TRBJ1-1	CASSPPEQRMNTEAFF	TGTGCCAGCTCACCCCCCGAACAGCGGATGAACACTGAAGCTTTCTTT
TRBV6-5	NA	NA	TRBJ1-4	CAVGAQGLGEKLFF	TGTGCCGTGGGCGCACAGGGCCTGGGTGAAAAACTGTTTTTT
TRBV12-3/TRBV12-4	TRBD1	NA	TRBJ2-7	CASSLDRAYEQYF	TGTGCCAGCAGCCTGGACAGGGCCTACGAGCAGTACTTC
TRBV5-4	NA	many	TRBJ1-1	CASSLGTDFEAFF	TGTGCCAGCAGCTTGGGGACAGATTTTGAAGCTTTCTTT
TRBV5-1	NA	NA	TRBJ1-2	CASSLNSGPGFAYGYTF	TGCGCCAGCAGCCTAAACTCCGGGCCGGGATTTGCGTATGGCTACACCTTC
TRBV3-1/TRBV3-2	TRBD1	NA	TRBJ1-1	CASSPHPGQGNPEAFF	TGTGCCAGCAGCCCCCACCCCGGACAGGGGAACCCTGAAGCTTTCTTT
TRBV11-2	NA	NA	TRBJ1-5	CASSSGTSNQPQHF	TGTGCCAGCAGCTCGGGGACTAGCAATCAGCCCCAGCATTTT
TRBV7-9	NA	NA	TRBJ2-3	CASSPGSTQYF	TGTGCCAGCAGCCCCGGGTCTACGCAGTATTTT
TRBV5-6	NA	NA	TRBJ1-5	CASNFPQPQHF	TGTGCCAGCAACTTCCCTCAGCCCCAGCATTTT
TRBV30	NA	NA	TRBJ1-1	CALQGRYHPEAFF	TGTGCTTTACAGGGCCGTTATCATCCTGAAGCTTTCTTT
TRBV6-1	NA	NA	TRBJ1-5	CASSDWRESNQPQHF	TGTGCCAGCAGTGATTGGAGGGAGAGCAATCAGCCCCAGCATTTT
TRBV18	NA	NA	TRBJ1-3	CASSPGQSSSPNTIYF	TGTGCCAGCTCACCAGGACAGTCCTCGTCTCCAAACACCATATATTTT
TRBV4-1	NA	NA	TRBJ1-1	CASSQAGSTEAFF	TGCGCCAGCAGCCAGGCCGGGAGCACTGAAGCTTTCTTT
TRBV27	TRBD1	once	TRBJ1-6	CASGKTGYNSPLHF	TGTGCCAGCGGAAAGACAGGGTACAATTCACCCCTCCACTTT
TRBV5-1	NA	NA	TRBJ1-2	CASSLGSANNYGYTF	TGCGCCAGCAGCTTGGGCTCAGCGAATAACTATGGCTACACCTTC
TRBV5-4	TRBD1	NA	TRBJ2-7	CASSSPGTGIRTYEQYF	TGTGCCAGCAGCAGTCCCGGGACAGGAATAAGGACCTACGAGCAGTACTTC
TRBV4-2	NA	once	TRBJ1-1	CASSLPLWNTEAFF	TGTGCCAGCAGCCTGCCCCTTTGGAACACTGAAGCTTTCTTT
TRBV3-1/TRBV3-2	NA	few	TRBJ2-5	CASSLQETQYF	TGTGCCAGCAGCCTTCAAGAGACCCAGTACTTC
TRBV11-1	NA	NA	TRBJ1-1	CASTPNVKTEAFF	TGTGCCAGCACCCCAAATGTAAAGACTGAAGCTTTCTTT
TRBV27	NA	NA	TRBJ1-1	CASSLRMWGYNTEAFF	TGTGCCAGCAGTTTAAGGATGTGGGGGTATAACACTGAAGCTTTCTTT
TRBV2	NA	NA	TRBJ1-1	CASRIRENTEAFF	TGTGCCAGCCGGATCAGGGAGAACACTGAAGCTTTCTTT
TRBV30	NA	NA	TRBJ1-2	CAWRVTGPNF	TGTGCCTGGAGGGTTACCGGGCCCAACTTC
TRBV7-8	NA	NA	TRBJ2-2	CAILAAPGVTGELFF	TGTGCCATCCTAGCTGCCCCAGGGGTCACCGGGGAGCTGTTTTTT